This TCR beta chain appears in the sequencing data of a study of cytomegalovirus exposure and HLA in healthy donors. Study-level findings and limits: The investigators catalogued under 200 TCR beta chains as cytomegalovirus-associated.

This clone was picked up one time. Its target is not known. The PCR employed 60 Vbeta primers together with 13 Jbeta primers. Measured with immunoSEQ multiplex PCR; TCRdb has only the in-frame clones, and not every one. The data hold 270,000 or so clones, with around nine tenths observed a single time. The donors comprised healthy bone marrow donors. J gave up 7 bases and V 3 bases, and 6 bases lay outside the gene matches. The V gene's germline CDR1 is MDHEN and CDR2 SYDVKM. This CDR3 region has 14 residues. Sequenced: PBMCs. The receptor comes from a girl aged 2-15 years in good health and CMV-seronegative. The genes are TRBV28 and TRBJ2-7, with 10 nucleotides matching TRBD1. The DNA for the CDR3 is TGTGCCAGCAGTTTGGGGACAGGGGTGAATGAGCAGTACTTC. Encoded protein: CASSLGTGVNEQYF.